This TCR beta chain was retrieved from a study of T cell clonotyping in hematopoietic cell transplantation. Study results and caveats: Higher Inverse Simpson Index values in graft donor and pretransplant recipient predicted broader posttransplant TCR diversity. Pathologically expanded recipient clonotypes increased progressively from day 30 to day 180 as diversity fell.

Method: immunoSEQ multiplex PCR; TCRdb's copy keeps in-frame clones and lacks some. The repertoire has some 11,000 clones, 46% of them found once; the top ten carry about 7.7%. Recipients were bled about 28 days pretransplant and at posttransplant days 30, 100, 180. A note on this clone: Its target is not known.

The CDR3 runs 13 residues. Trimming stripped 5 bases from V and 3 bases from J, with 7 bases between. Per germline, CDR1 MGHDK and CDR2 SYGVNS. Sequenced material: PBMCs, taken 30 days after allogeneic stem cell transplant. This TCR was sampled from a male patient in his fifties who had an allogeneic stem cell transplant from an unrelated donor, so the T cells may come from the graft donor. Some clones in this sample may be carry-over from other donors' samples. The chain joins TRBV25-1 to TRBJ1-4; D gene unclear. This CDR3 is CASSLTANEKLFF. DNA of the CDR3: TGTGCCAGCAGTCTCACGGCTAATGAAAAACTGTTTTTT.